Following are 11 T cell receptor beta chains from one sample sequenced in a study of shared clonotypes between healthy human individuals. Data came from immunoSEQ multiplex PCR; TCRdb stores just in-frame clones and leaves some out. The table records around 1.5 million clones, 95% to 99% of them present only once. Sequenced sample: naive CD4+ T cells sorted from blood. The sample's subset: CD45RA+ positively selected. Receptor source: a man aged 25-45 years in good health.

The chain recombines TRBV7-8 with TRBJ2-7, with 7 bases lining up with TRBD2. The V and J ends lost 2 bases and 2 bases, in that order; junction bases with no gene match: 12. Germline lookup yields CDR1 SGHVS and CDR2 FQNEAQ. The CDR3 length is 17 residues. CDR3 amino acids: CASSLTRRAGVTYEQYF. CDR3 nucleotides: TGTGCCAGCAGCTTAACCCGTCGGGCGGGAGTAACCTACGAGCAGTACTTC.

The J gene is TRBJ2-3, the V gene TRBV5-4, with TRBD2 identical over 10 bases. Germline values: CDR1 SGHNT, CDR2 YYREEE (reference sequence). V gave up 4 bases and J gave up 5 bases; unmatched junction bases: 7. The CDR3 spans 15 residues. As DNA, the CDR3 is TGTGCCAGCAGCCGAGGGACTAGCGATGGAGATACGCAGTATTTT. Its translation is CASSRGTSDGDTQYF.

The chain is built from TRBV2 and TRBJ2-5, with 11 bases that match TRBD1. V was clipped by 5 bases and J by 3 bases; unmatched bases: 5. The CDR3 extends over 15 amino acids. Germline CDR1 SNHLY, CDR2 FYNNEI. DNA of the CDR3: TGTGCCAGCAGTCGGGACAGGGGGAGGGAAGAGACCCAGTACTTC. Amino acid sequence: CASSRDRGREETQYF.

The CDR3 spells CASSLRGLRETQYF. Here the CDR3 DNA reads TGTGCCAGCAGCTTGAGAGGACTAAGGGAGACCCAGTACTTC. This chain connects TRBV5-4 to TRBJ2-5; D possibly corresponds to TRBD2 (6 bases). The length of the CDR3 is 14 residues. The germline V and J ends were trimmed by 1 base and 5 bases, with 12 bases remaining between them. Germline values: CDR1 SGHNT, CDR2 YYREEE (reference sequence).

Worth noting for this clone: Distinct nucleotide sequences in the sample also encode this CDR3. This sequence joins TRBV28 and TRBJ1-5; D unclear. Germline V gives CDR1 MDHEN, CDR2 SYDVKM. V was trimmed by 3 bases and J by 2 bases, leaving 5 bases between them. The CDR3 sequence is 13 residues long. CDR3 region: CASSLWGNQPQHF. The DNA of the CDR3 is TGTGCCAGCAGTTTGTGGGGCAATCAGCCCCAGCATTTT.

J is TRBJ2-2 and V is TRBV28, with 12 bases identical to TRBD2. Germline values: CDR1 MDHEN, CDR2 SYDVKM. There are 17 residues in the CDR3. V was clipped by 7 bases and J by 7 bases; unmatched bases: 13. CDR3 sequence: CASTREGLAGYGGELFF. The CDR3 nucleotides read TGTGCCAGCACACGAGAAGGACTAGCGGGATATGGCGGGGAGCTGTTTTTT.

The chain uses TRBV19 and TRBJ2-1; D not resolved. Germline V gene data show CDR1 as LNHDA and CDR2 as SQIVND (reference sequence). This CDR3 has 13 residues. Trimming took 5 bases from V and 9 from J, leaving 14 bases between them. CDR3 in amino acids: CASSPAHWGEQFF. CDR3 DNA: TGTGCCAGTAGTCCGGCCCACTGGGGTGAGCAGTTCTTC.

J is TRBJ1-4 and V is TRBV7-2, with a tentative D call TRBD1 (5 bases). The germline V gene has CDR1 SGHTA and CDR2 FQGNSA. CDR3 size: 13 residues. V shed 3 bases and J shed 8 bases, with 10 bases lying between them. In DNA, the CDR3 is TGTGCCAGCAGCTTGGGGACGGGCGAAAAACTGTTTTTT. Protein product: CASSLGTGEKLFF. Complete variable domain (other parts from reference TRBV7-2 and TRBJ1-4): GAGVSQSPSNKVTEKGKDVELRCDPISGHTALYWYRQSLGQGLEFLIYFQGNSAPDKSGLPSDRFSAERTGGSVSTLTIQRTQQEDSAVYLCASSLGTGEKLFFGSGTQLSVL.

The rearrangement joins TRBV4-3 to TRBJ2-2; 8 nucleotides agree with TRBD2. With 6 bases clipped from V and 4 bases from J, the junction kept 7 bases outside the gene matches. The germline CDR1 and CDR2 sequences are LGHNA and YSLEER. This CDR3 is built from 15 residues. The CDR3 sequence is CASSLRLASTGELFF. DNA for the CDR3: TGCGCCAGCAGTCTTCGACTAGCGAGCACCGGGGAGCTGTTTTTT.

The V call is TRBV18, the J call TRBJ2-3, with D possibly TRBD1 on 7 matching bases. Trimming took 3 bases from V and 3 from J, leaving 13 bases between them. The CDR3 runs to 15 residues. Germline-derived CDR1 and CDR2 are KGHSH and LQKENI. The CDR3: CASSPRQGLTDTQYF. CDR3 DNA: TGTGCCAGCTCACCCCGACAGGGACTGACAGATACGCAGTATTTT.

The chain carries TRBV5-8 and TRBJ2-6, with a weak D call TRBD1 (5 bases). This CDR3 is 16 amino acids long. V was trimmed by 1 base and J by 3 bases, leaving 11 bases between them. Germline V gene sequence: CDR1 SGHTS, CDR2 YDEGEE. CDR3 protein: CASSLNQGFGANVLTF. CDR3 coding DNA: TGTGCCAGCAGCTTGAACCAGGGATTTGGGGCCAACGTCCTGACTTTC.